A selection of T cell receptor beta chains follows, all from one sample in a study of T cell repertoires in cytomegalovirus infection. Via MiXCR, TCRdb re-called the reads, giving one row per CDR3 protein. Of roughly 230,000 distinct CDR3 sequences listed, 15% to 20% are singletons. Sequencing was carried out using CD8+ T cells from PBMCs. These receptors were taken from a human donor in good health (CMV status not recorded). Some clones in this sample may be carry-over from other donors' samples. The CDR3 runs from the conserved cysteine through the conserved F or W. The D gene is left open where the match is weak. The listing skips clone size in some rows; elsewhere it reads once, few, many or a size class.

clone_size,v_call,j_call,d_call,cdr3_aa,cdr3_nt
.,TRBV5-1,TRBJ2-7,TRBD1,CASSLAPDRDSYEQYF,TGCGCCAGCAGCTTGGCCCCCGACAGGGACTCCTACGAGCAGTACTTC
.,TRBV7-9,TRBJ2-7,TRBD1,CASSPPGTGPYEQYF,TGTGCCAGCAGCCCCCCCGGGACAGGGCCCTACGAGCAGTACTTC
.,TRBV19,TRBJ2-3,.,CASTPPGLPIAVTDTQYF,TGTGCCAGTACCCCTCCAGGGTTACCAATAGCCGTCACAGATACGCAGTATTTT
many,TRBV7-8,TRBJ1-2,.,CASSLGQNYGYTF,TGTGCCAGCAGCTTAGGTCAGAACTATGGCTACACCTTC
many,TRBV7-8,TRBJ1-5,TRBD1,CASSSDRAYSNQPQHF,TGTGCCAGCAGCTCCGACAGGGCCTATAGCAATCAGCCCCAGCATTTT
few,TRBV20-1,TRBJ2-1,.,CSARGRAYNEQFF,TGCAGTGCTAGAGGCAGGGCCTACAATGAGCAGTTCTTC
.,TRBV29-1,TRBJ2-3,TRBD1,CSVEGDRGLTDTQYF,TGCAGCGTTGAAGGGGACAGGGGGCTGACAGATACGCAGTATTTT
many,TRBV4-2,TRBJ1-2,.,CASSQDTFSFSVGHYGYTF,TGTGCCAGCAGCCAAGATACATTTTCGTTTTCTGTCGGCCACTATGGCTACACCTTC
.,TRBV28,TRBJ2-4,.,CASSPPGLGVAKNIQYF,TGTGCCAGCAGCCCGCCCGGACTGGGAGTAGCCAAAAACATTCAGTACTTC
many,TRBV7-6,TRBJ1-1,TRBD1,CASSPNRGLDTEAFF,TGTGCCAGCAGCCCGAACAGGGGGCTCGACACTGAAGCTTTCTTT
.,TRBV4-1,TRBJ1-2,TRBD1,CASSPPGTGIDYTF,TGCGCCAGCAGCCCACCCGGGACAGGTATTGACTACACCTTC
.,TRBV24-1,TRBJ2-1,.,CATRGGTLRHNEQFF,TGTGCCACCAGGGGCGGGACCCTCAGGCACAATGAGCAGTTCTTC
.,TRBV6-2/TRBV6-3,TRBJ1-1,.,CASSTGSLNTEAFF,TGTGCCAGCAGCACAGGGTCCTTGAACACTGAAGCTTTCTTT
few,TRBV6-2/TRBV6-3,TRBJ2-2,.,CASNEGPYTGELFF,TGTGCCAGTAACGAGGGTCCGTACACCGGGGAGCTGTTTTTT
many,TRBV7-9,TRBJ2-4,.,CASSLNREAKNIQYF,TGTGCCAGCAGCTTAAACCGGGAGGCCAAAAACATTCAGTACTTC
few,TRBV2,TRBJ2-7,.,CASMGIEQYF,TGTGCCAGCATGGGGATAGAGCAGTACTTC
.,TRBV19,TRBJ2-7,.,CASSSTGHYSYEQYF,TGTGCCAGTAGTTCAACCGGACACTATTCCTACGAGCAGTACTTC
few,TRBV5-5,TRBJ1-2,.,CASKDAAGNYGYTF,TGTGCCAGCAAAGACGCGGCGGGGAACTATGGCTACACCTTC
.,TRBV29-1,TRBJ1-2,.,CSVEAGDTNYGYTF,TGCAGCGTTGAAGCCGGCGATACTAACTATGGCTACACCTTC
many,TRBV7-2,TRBJ2-5,.,CASSEGWGLEETQYF,TGTGCCAGCAGCGAAGGCTGGGGGCTCGAAGAGACCCAGTACTTC
few,TRBV27,TRBJ2-1,.,CASSNNLYNEQFF,TGTGCCAGCAGTAATAACCTCTACAATGAGCAGTTCTTC
many,TRBV7-6,TRBJ2-7,.,CASSLTPLGPSEQYF,TGTGCCAGCAGCTTAACCCCCTTGGGACCAAGTGAGCAGTACTTC
.,TRBV27,TRBJ2-7,.,CASSPETGFTAIEQYF,TGTGCCAGCAGTCCGGAGACAGGTTTTACGGCTATCGAGCAGTACTTC
.,TRBV28,TRBJ1-5,TRBD1,CASSRGSTGVFRPQHF,TGTGCCAGCAGTCGGGGGTCGACAGGGGTTTTTAGGCCCCAGCATTTT
few,TRBV5-5,TRBJ1-1,.,CASSLEWAPVMNTEAFF,TGTGCCAGCAGCTTGGAGTGGGCCCCAGTTATGAACACTGAAGCTTTCTTT